This T cell receptor beta chain comes out of a study of blood T cell repertoires in COVID-19. V dropped 2 bases and J dropped 7 bases, with 11 bases sitting between them. The CDR3 length is 14 residues. CDR1 is KGHSH, CDR2 LQKENI, per germline. TCRdb's copy holds only in-frame clones and misses some; the assay was immunoSEQ multiplex PCR. Of 150,000 to 200,000 clones in the sample, 80% were seen once. Each recovered donor of Cohort 3 presented with two negative PCRs, clearance, or symptom resolution. The chain couples TRBV18 to TRBJ1-4; tentative D call: TRBD1 (5 bases). This sequence originates from a woman in her fifties or sixties who had recovered from COVID-19. The specimen sequenced was PBMCs or T cells enriched from blood (not recorded which). CDR3 region: CASSPSQGTEKLFF. The CDR3 nucleotides are TGTGCCAGCTCACCAAGCCAGGGTACTGAAAAACTGTTTTTT.